The rows below give T cell receptor beta chains drawn from one sample of a study of breast tumors, draining lymph nodes, adjacent tissues. TCRdb re-derived calls from the multiplex PCR reads in MiXCR, one entry per CDR3 protein. The sample carries some 120,000 distinct CDR3 sequences, 15% to 20% recorded once. Sequenced: axillary lymph node tissue. The receptors here all came from a female donor with breast cancer. Some clones in this sample may be carry-over from other donors' samples. Both conserved end residues are part of each CDR3. The order of the fields is CDR3 protein, CDR3 DNA, clone size, CDR3 length, V gene, D gene, J gene. D genes are given only for firm matches. Rows may omit the clone size; those that give it use once, few, many or a size class.

cdr3_aa: CASSQGTGGLFF
cdr3_nt: TGTGCCAGCAGCCAGGGTACCGGGGGGCTGTTCTTT
clone_size: .
cdr3_length: 12
v_call: TRBV2
d_call: .
j_call: TRBJ2-2

cdr3_aa: CASSSVGVGGANVLTF
cdr3_nt: TGCGCCAGCAGCAGTGTGGGTGTAGGTGGGGCCAACGTCCTGACTTTC
clone_size: .
cdr3_length: 16
v_call: TRBV5-1
d_call: .
j_call: TRBJ2-6

cdr3_aa: CASSQGTIVLWNYGYTF
cdr3_nt: TGTGCCAGCAGCCAAGGCACAATAGTCCTTTGGAACTATGGCTACACCTTC
clone_size: many
cdr3_length: 17
v_call: TRBV3-1
d_call: .
j_call: TRBJ1-2

cdr3_aa: CASAIQGALGSYNEQFF
cdr3_nt: TGTGCCAGCGCGATACAGGGGGCCTTGGGTTCCTACAATGAGCAGTTCTTC
clone_size: many
cdr3_length: 17
v_call: TRBV4-2
d_call: TRBD1
j_call: TRBJ2-1

cdr3_aa: CASSLGSRGPYNEQFF
cdr3_nt: TGTGCCAGCAGTTTAGGAAGCAGGGGTCCCTACAATGAGCAGTTCTTC
clone_size: many
cdr3_length: 16
v_call: TRBV12-3/TRBV12-4
d_call: .
j_call: TRBJ2-1

cdr3_aa: CASSGDSYGYTF
cdr3_nt: TGTGCCAGCAGCGGTGACAGCTATGGCTACACCTTC
clone_size: many
cdr3_length: 12
v_call: TRBV9
d_call: .
j_call: TRBJ1-2

cdr3_aa: CASSGRGNNEQFF
cdr3_nt: TGTGCCAGCAGTGGGCGGGGAAACAATGAGCAGTTCTTC
clone_size: many
cdr3_length: 13
v_call: TRBV2
d_call: .
j_call: TRBJ2-1

cdr3_aa: CSATRQGPGDEQYF
cdr3_nt: TGCAGTGCTACCCGACAGGGGCCGGGGGACGAGCAGTACTTC
clone_size: many
cdr3_length: 14
v_call: TRBV20-1
d_call: TRBD1
j_call: TRBJ2-7

cdr3_aa: CASSIGHGQPQYF
cdr3_nt: TGTGCCAGTAGTATAGGGCATGGTCAGCCCCAGTATTTT
clone_size: .
cdr3_length: 13
v_call: TRBV19
d_call: .
j_call: TRBJ2-3

cdr3_aa: CASSYSRTGGGEKLFF
cdr3_nt: TGTGCCAGCAGTTACTCCCGGACAGGGGGCGGGGAAAAACTGTTTTTT
clone_size: few
cdr3_length: 16
v_call: TRBV6-5
d_call: TRBD1
j_call: TRBJ1-4

cdr3_aa: CASSLIMGNAWQFF
cdr3_nt: TGTGCCAGCAGTTTAATAATGGGGAATGCTTGGCAGTTCTTC
clone_size: few
cdr3_length: 14
v_call: TRBV28
d_call: .
j_call: TRBJ2-1

cdr3_aa: CAISPKGGGADYGYTF
cdr3_nt: TGTGCCATCAGCCCCAAAGGTGGGGGCGCGGACTATGGCTACACCTTC
clone_size: many
cdr3_length: 16
v_call: TRBV10-3
d_call: .
j_call: TRBJ1-2

cdr3_aa: CSRAGTGVREQFF
cdr3_nt: TGCAGTCGAGCCGGGACAGGGGTACGGGAGCAGTTCTTC
clone_size: many
cdr3_length: 13
v_call: TRBV20-1
d_call: TRBD1
j_call: TRBJ2-1

cdr3_aa: CASSFMGVGTDTQYF
cdr3_nt: TGTGCCAGCAGTTTTATGGGGGTCGGGACAGATACGCAGTATTTT
clone_size: few
cdr3_length: 15
v_call: TRBV28
d_call: .
j_call: TRBJ2-3

cdr3_aa: CSVLGPSGGSTNEKLFF
cdr3_nt: TGCAGTGTCTTAGGCCCCTCAGGTGGTTCTACTAATGAAAAACTGTTTTTT
clone_size: many
cdr3_length: 17
v_call: TRBV20-1
d_call: .
j_call: TRBJ1-4

cdr3_aa: CASTGHAYGYTF
cdr3_nt: TGTGCCAGTACGGGACACGCGTATGGCTACACCTTC
clone_size: many
cdr3_length: 12
v_call: TRBV19
d_call: .
j_call: TRBJ1-2

cdr3_aa: CASSQDDPLPIAKNIQYF
cdr3_nt: TGTGCCAGCAGCCAAGATGATCCCTTACCAATAGCCAAAAACATTCAGTACTTC
clone_size: .
cdr3_length: 18
v_call: TRBV4-2
d_call: .
j_call: TRBJ2-4

cdr3_aa: CASSQAPGQAYGYTF
cdr3_nt: TGCGCCAGCAGCCAAGCCCCAGGGCAGGCCTATGGCTACACCTTC
clone_size: many
cdr3_length: 15
v_call: TRBV4-1
d_call: .
j_call: TRBJ1-2

cdr3_aa: CASLLSEVGADTQYF
cdr3_nt: TGTGCCAGCCTTTTATCGGAGGTTGGAGCAGATACGCAGTATTTT
clone_size: .
cdr3_length: 15
v_call: TRBV28
d_call: .
j_call: TRBJ2-3

cdr3_aa: CSARVAGGAETQYF
cdr3_nt: TGCAGTGCTAGAGTAGCGGGGGGGGCAGAGACCCAGTACTTC
clone_size: many
cdr3_length: 14
v_call: TRBV20-1
d_call: TRBD2
j_call: TRBJ2-5

cdr3_aa: CASSLRDSYEQYF
cdr3_nt: TGTGCCAGCAGCCTCAGAGATTCCTACGAGCAGTACTTC
clone_size: many
cdr3_length: 13
v_call: TRBV27
d_call: .
j_call: TRBJ2-7

cdr3_aa: CASSIPGRSQHSGANVLTF
cdr3_nt: TGTGCCAGTAGTATACCGGGGCGATCCCAACACTCTGGGGCCAACGTCCTGACTTTC
clone_size: .
cdr3_length: 19
v_call: TRBV19
d_call: .
j_call: TRBJ2-6

cdr3_aa: CASSTTGQGFGIQYF
cdr3_nt: TGTGCCAGCAGCACAACGGGACAGGGCTTTGGCATTCAGTACTTC
clone_size: few
cdr3_length: 15
v_call: TRBV14
d_call: TRBD1
j_call: TRBJ2-4

cdr3_aa: CASSLSLREGPYEQYF
cdr3_nt: TGTGCCAGCAGCCTCTCTTTGCGGGAGGGCCCCTACGAGCAGTACTTC
clone_size: many
cdr3_length: 16
v_call: TRBV9
d_call: TRBD2
j_call: TRBJ2-7

cdr3_aa: CATSRGRESSNEQFF
cdr3_nt: TGTGCCACCAGCAGAGGTCGGGAGAGCTCCAATGAGCAGTTCTTC
clone_size: many
cdr3_length: 15
v_call: TRBV15
d_call: .
j_call: TRBJ2-1

cdr3_aa: CASSLSRPSTDTQYF
cdr3_nt: TGCGCCAGCAGCTTGTCGCGGCCTAGCACAGATACGCAGTATTTT
clone_size: many
cdr3_length: 15
v_call: TRBV5-1
d_call: .
j_call: TRBJ2-3

cdr3_aa: CASTENEKLFF
cdr3_nt: TGTGCCAGTACAGAGAATGAAAAACTGTTTTTT
clone_size: many
cdr3_length: 11
v_call: TRBV19
d_call: .
j_call: TRBJ1-4

cdr3_aa: CASSLVGRGEQFF
cdr3_nt: TGTGCCAGCAGCTTAGTTGGGAGGGGTGAGCAGTTCTTC
clone_size: many
cdr3_length: 13
v_call: TRBV11-3
d_call: TRBD2
j_call: TRBJ2-1

cdr3_aa: CASSLASGRIYEQYF
cdr3_nt: TGTGCCAGCAGCTTAGCCAGCGGGAGGATCTACGAGCAGTACTTC
clone_size: many
cdr3_length: 15
v_call: TRBV11-2
d_call: TRBD2
j_call: TRBJ2-7

cdr3_aa: CASSRDGGYNEQFF
cdr3_nt: TGTGCCAGCAGTCGGGACGGAGGATACAATGAGCAGTTCTTC
clone_size: many
cdr3_length: 14
v_call: TRBV2
d_call: .
j_call: TRBJ2-1

cdr3_aa: CASSDLRQETQYF
cdr3_nt: TGTGCCAGCAGTGACTTGCGTCAAGAGACCCAGTACTTC
clone_size: many
cdr3_length: 13
v_call: TRBV2
d_call: .
j_call: TRBJ2-5

cdr3_aa: CASSPGQTSNYGYTF
cdr3_nt: TGTGCCAGCAGCCCCGGACAGACCTCTAACTATGGCTACACCTTC
clone_size: .
cdr3_length: 15
v_call: TRBV27
d_call: .
j_call: TRBJ1-2

cdr3_aa: CASSVLGTGPEAFF
cdr3_nt: TGCGCCAGCAGCGTCCTTGGAACGGGACCTGAAGCTTTCTTT
clone_size: few
cdr3_length: 14
v_call: TRBV5-1
d_call: .
j_call: TRBJ1-1

cdr3_aa: CSAYPPQTGGGGSYQPQHF
cdr3_nt: TGCAGTGCTTATCCCCCCCAGACAGGGGGCGGGGGCAGTTATCAGCCCCAGCATTTT
clone_size: .
cdr3_length: 19
v_call: TRBV20-1
d_call: TRBD1
j_call: TRBJ1-5

cdr3_aa: CASTQTGTGPVETQYF
cdr3_nt: TGTGCCAGCACCCAGACCGGGACAGGCCCCGTAGAGACCCAGTACTTC
clone_size: many
cdr3_length: 16
v_call: TRBV7-9
d_call: TRBD1
j_call: TRBJ2-5

cdr3_aa: CASSLMTGSYEQYF
cdr3_nt: TGTGCCAGCAGCTTAATGACAGGGTCCTACGAGCAGTACTTC
clone_size: many
cdr3_length: 14
v_call: TRBV11-2
d_call: TRBD1
j_call: TRBJ2-7

cdr3_aa: CSASSGDQETQYF
cdr3_nt: TGCAGTGCTAGTAGCGGGGACCAAGAGACCCAGTACTTC
clone_size: many
cdr3_length: 13
v_call: TRBV20-1
d_call: TRBD2
j_call: TRBJ2-5

cdr3_aa: CATSRGLGHDNEKLFF
cdr3_nt: TGTGCCACCAGCAGGGGCTTGGGACACGATAATGAAAAACTGTTTTTT
clone_size: many
cdr3_length: 16
v_call: TRBV15
d_call: .
j_call: TRBJ1-4

cdr3_aa: CASSLSQPQHF
cdr3_nt: TGTGCCAGTAGTTTGTCTCAGCCCCAGCATTTT
clone_size: many
cdr3_length: 11
v_call: TRBV19
d_call: .
j_call: TRBJ1-5

cdr3_aa: CASSLRDRENYNEQFF
cdr3_nt: TGTGCCAGCAGCCTCCGGGACCGAGAGAACTACAATGAGCAGTTCTTC
clone_size: many
cdr3_length: 16
v_call: TRBV7-9
d_call: .
j_call: TRBJ2-1

cdr3_aa: CASSVWAQSIQYF
cdr3_nt: TGTGCCAGCAGTGTCTGGGCACAATCCATTCAGTACTTC
clone_size: .
cdr3_length: 13
v_call: TRBV2
d_call: .
j_call: TRBJ2-4

cdr3_aa: CASRQGGGGNEQFF
cdr3_nt: TGTGCCAGCAGACAGGGCGGGGGTGGCAATGAGCAGTTCTTC
clone_size: many
cdr3_length: 14
v_call: TRBV7-3
d_call: .
j_call: TRBJ2-1